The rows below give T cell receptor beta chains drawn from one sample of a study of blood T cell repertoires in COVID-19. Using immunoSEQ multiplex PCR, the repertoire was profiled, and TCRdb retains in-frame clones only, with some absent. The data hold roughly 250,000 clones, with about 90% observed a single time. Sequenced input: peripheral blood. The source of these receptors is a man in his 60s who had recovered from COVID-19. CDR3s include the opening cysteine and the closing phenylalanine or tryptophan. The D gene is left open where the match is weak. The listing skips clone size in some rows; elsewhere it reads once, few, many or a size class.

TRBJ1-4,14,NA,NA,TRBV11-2,CASSLSGVDEKLFF,TGTGCCAGCAGCTTATCGGGGGTGGATGAAAAACTGTTTTTT
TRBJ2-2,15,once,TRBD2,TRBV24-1,CATSDSGGSTGELFF,TGTGCCACCAGTGATTCCGGGGGGAGCACCGGGGAGCTGTTTTTT
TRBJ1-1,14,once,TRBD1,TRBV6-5,CASRWDSWSTEAFF,TGTGCCAGCAGGTGGGACAGTTGGAGCACTGAAGCTTTCTTT
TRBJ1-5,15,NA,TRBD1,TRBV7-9,CASSFGTGGGQPQHF,TGTGCCAGCAGCTTCGGGACAGGGGGTGGGCAGCCCCAGCATTTT
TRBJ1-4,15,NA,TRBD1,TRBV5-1,CASSVTGAFNEKLFF,TGCGCCAGCAGCGTAACAGGGGCTTTTAATGAAAAACTGTTTTTT
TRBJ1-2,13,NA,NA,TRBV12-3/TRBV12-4,CASSPSGSSGYTF,TGTGCCAGCAGTCCCAGCGGTAGTTCCGGCTACACCTTC
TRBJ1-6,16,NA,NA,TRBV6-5,CASSYQQLSYNSPLHF,TGTGCCAGCAGTTACCAACAGCTCTCCTATAATTCACCCCTCCACTTT
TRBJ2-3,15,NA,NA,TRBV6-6,CASSYSSRNTDTQYF,TGTGCCAGCAGTTACTCGAGCCGAAACACAGATACGCAGTATTTT
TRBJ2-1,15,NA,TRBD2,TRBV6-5,CASSLTSGSNNEQFF,TGTGCCAGCAGTCTTACTAGCGGGAGCAACAATGAGCAGTTCTTC
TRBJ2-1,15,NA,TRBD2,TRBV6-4,CASRKLAGAINEQFF,TGTGCCAGCAGGAAACTAGCGGGGGCGATTAATGAGCAGTTCTTC
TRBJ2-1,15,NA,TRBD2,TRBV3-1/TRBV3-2,CASTRWTSGANEQFF,TGTGCCAGCACCCGATGGACTAGCGGGGCCAATGAGCAGTTCTTC
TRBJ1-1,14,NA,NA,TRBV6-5,CASSYSRGTAEAFF,TGTGCCAGCAGTTACTCACGGGGAACGGCTGAAGCTTTCTTT
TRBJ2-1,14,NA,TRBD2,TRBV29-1,CSVTGGISYNEQFF,TGCAGCGTAACGGGGGGGATATCCTACAATGAGCAGTTCTTC
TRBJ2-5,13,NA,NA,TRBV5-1,CASSSTAGETQYF,TGCGCCAGCAGCTCCACGGCGGGGGAGACCCAGTACTTC
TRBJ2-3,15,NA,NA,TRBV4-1,CASSQDIASTDTQYF,TGCGCCAGCAGCCAAGATATAGCTAGCACAGATACGCAGTATTTT
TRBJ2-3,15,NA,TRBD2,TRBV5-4,CASSFLSGDTDTQYF,TGTGCCAGCAGTTTCCTTAGCGGGGACACAGATACGCAGTATTTT
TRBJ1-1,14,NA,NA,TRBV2,CASRSGGMNTEAFF,TGTGCCAGCCGCAGCGGGGGGATGAACACTGAAGCTTTCTTT
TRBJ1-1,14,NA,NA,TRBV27,CASSLSVRGGEAFF,TGTGCCAGCAGTTTATCGGTACGTGGGGGGGAAGCTTTCTTT
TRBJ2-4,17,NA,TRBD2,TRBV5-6,CASSPRTSGGISNIQYF,TGTGCCAGCAGCCCTAGGACTAGCGGGGGGATATCAAACATTCAGTACTTC
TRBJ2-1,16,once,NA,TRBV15,CATSKGTSSGGNEQFF,TGTGCCACCAGCAAAGGGACCTCCTCTGGGGGGAATGAGCAGTTCTTC
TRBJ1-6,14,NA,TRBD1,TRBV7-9,CASSRIQGNSPLHF,TGTGCCAGCAGTCGAATACAGGGGAATTCACCCCTCCACTTT
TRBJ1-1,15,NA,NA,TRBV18,CASSPGHQLNTEAFF,TGTGCCAGCTCACCGGGACACCAACTGAACACTGAAGCTTTCTTT
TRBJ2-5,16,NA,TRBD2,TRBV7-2,CASSLRDPTHRGAQYF,TGTGCCAGCAGCCTCCGGGACCCGACCCACCGGGGGGCCCAGTACTTC
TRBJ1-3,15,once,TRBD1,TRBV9,CASSPRQGEGNTIYF,TGTGCCAGCAGCCCGAGACAGGGAGAGGGAAACACCATATATTTT
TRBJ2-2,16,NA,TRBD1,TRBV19,CASSLAGTGYTGELFF,TGTGCCAGTAGTCTCGCGGGGACAGGGTACACCGGGGAGCTGTTTTTT
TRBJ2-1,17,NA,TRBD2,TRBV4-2,CASSQAPASGGAGEQFF,TGTGCCAGCAGCCAAGCCCCAGCTAGCGGGGGGGCCGGTGAGCAGTTCTTC
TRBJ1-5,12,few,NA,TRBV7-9,CASSLVDQPQHF,TGTGCCAGCAGCTTGGTAGATCAGCCCCAGCATTTT
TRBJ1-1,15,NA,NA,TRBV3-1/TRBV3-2,CASSQVGGRRTEAFF,TGTGCCAGCAGCCAGGTAGGCGGGAGGAGAACTGAAGCTTTCTTT
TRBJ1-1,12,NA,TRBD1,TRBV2,CASRDRDTEAFF,TGTGCCAGCAGGGACAGGGACACTGAAGCTTTCTTT
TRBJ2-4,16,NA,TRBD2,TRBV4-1,CASSQTPGTRVNIQYF,TGCGCCAGCAGCCAAACACCCGGGACTAGGGTGAACATTCAGTACTTC
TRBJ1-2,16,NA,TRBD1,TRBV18,CASSPSLLQGAYGYTF,TGTGCCAGCTCACCCTCACTATTACAGGGGGCTTATGGCTACACCTTC